Below are 25 T cell receptor beta chains sequenced from a single sample in a study of control samples from healthy donors and cancer patients. The repertoire was sequenced with immunoSEQ multiplex PCR; TCRdb's copy has only in-frame clones and lacks some. The data show about 120,000 clones, around 94% seen once. The sample was PBMCs. The receptors here all came from a man older than 75 with head and neck cancer.

This rearrangement joins TRBV7-6 to TRBJ1-5, with D possibly TRBD1 on 5 matching bases. From germline, CDR1 is SGHVS and CDR2 FNYEAQ. Trimming pared 2 bases from V and 11 bases from J, leaving 22 bases between. The CDR3 extends over 16 amino acids. Written as DNA, the CDR3 is TGTGCCAGCAGCTTATCAACAGGCCCTGCAACCATGGCCCAGCATTTT. Encoded protein: CASSLSTGPATMAQHF.

The chain carries TRBV12-5 and TRBJ2-1; 8 nucleotides match TRBD2. With V trimmed by 7 bases and J by 12 bases, 5 bases remained unmatched. CDR3 length equals 11 residues. Germline assignment: CDR1 LGHNT and CDR2 FRNRAP. In nucleotides, the CDR3 is TGTGCTAGTGTGAAGCGGGAGTTGCAGTTCTTC. It specifies CASVKRELQFF.

The rearrangement joins TRBV5-1 to TRBJ1-1, with D tentatively TRBD1 (6 bases). Looked up from germline, CDR1 is SGHRS and CDR2 is YFSETQ. CDR3 length equals 13 residues. V shed 2 bases and J shed 3 bases, with 8 bases lying between them. The CDR3 is CASSFTGYTEAFF. In DNA, the CDR3 is TGCGCCAGCAGCTTTACAGGGTACACTGAAGCTTTCTTT.

This chain links TRBV13 with TRBJ2-3; 9 bases are a match to TRBD2. The CDR3 length is 17 residues. After removal of 5 bases from V and 2 bases from J, the junction contained 11 bases not matched to a gene. Germline V gene sequence: CDR1 PRHDT, CDR2 FYEKMQ (reference sequence). For the CDR3, the DNA is TGTGCCAGCAGCCGCTTAGGCGCGGGGGGGTCCACAGATACGCAGTATTTT. Translating it yields CASSRLGAGGSTDTQYF.

The V gene is TRBV6-5, the J gene TRBJ1-2, with 11 bases lining up with TRBD1. The CDR3 runs 14 residues. Germline CDR1 and CDR2: MNHEY and SVGAGI. J lost 8 bases, V lost 2 bases, and 4 bases had no gene match. The CDR3 DNA is TGTGCCAGCAGTTACCCGGGACAGGGGGGCGGCTACACCTTC. As protein: CASSYPGQGGGYTF.

The rearrangement uses TRBV15 and TRBJ2-7, with a weak D call TRBD1 (6 bases). This CDR3 comprises 13 residues. Germline-derived CDR1 and CDR2 are LNHNV and YYDKDF (reference sequence). V shed 5 bases and J shed 0 bases, with 8 bases lying between them. CDR3 DNA: TGTGCCACCAGCGTGGACAGCTCCTACGAGCAGTACTTC. Its translation: CATSVDSSYEQYF.

V and J are TRBV15 and TRBJ2-1; 9 nucleotides line up with TRBD2. Germline CDR1 and CDR2: LNHNV and YYDKDF (reference sequence). The V and J ends lost 0 bases and 8 bases, in that order; junction bases with no gene match: 8. This CDR3 has 16 amino acids. CDR3 coding DNA: TGTGCCACCAGCAGAGATAGGTATAGCGGGAGCTATGAGCAGTTCTTC. This codes for CATSRDRYSGSYEQFF.

J is TRBJ2-5 and V is TRBV6-5; D gene unclear. Trimming pared 0 bases from V and 0 bases from J, leaving 11 bases between. Germline loops: CDR1 MNHEY, CDR2 SVGAGI. The CDR3 has 16 amino acids. CDR3 sequence: CASSYSGGRNQETQYF. The CDR3 bases are TGTGCCAGCAGTTACTCGGGTGGGCGGAACCAAGAGACCCAGTACTTC.

This rearrangement joins TRBV30 to TRBJ2-2; 8 bases fit TRBD2. The V gene end was trimmed by 4 bases and the J gene end by 2 bases; junction bases not matched to a gene: 6. The germline V gene encodes CDR1 GTSNPN and CDR2 SVGIG (reference sequence). CDR3 size: 15 residues. For the CDR3, the DNA is TGTGCCTGGACCAAAGCGGGGGTCAACACCGGGGAGCTGTTTTTT. Translation gives CAWTKAGVNTGELFF.

The CDR3 is CASSARGHPNTGELFF. CDR3 coding DNA: TGTGCCAGCAGCGCTCGGGGGCACCCGAACACCGGGGAGCTGTTTTTT. V is TRBV9 and J is TRBJ2-2; D tentatively fits TRBD1 or TRBD2 (6 bases each). CDR1 and CDR2 (germline): SGDLS, YYNGEE. This CDR3 spans 16 amino acids. Trimming removed 3 bases from V and 0 bases from J, with 12 bases in between.

The CDR3 nucleotides are TGTGCCAGCTCACCAAGATCAGACCTCACCTACGAGCAGTACTTC. Translating gives CASSPRSDLTYEQYF. The gene calls are TRBV18 and TRBJ2-7, with D uncertain. The V end was cut by 2 bases, the J end by 2 bases, with 13 bases between. The CDR3 consists of 15 residues. Per germline, CDR1 KGHSH and CDR2 LQKENI.

V usage is TRBV5-1 and J usage is TRBJ2-3, with D maybe TRBD1 (7 bases). V was pared by 4 bases and J by 4 bases, with 19 bases between. This CDR3 has 16 amino acids. Germline V gene lookup returns CDR1 SGHRS and CDR2 YFSETQ. The chain's CDR3 is CASSHPPGGSPDTQYF. As DNA, the CDR3 is TGCGCCAGCAGCCACCCACCAGGGGGGAGCCCAGATACGCAGTATTTT.

The count of this clone is one. The V gene is TRBV9, the J gene TRBJ2-3; a weak D match, TRBD1 (6 bases). CDR3 length: 16 residues. Germline-derived CDR1 and CDR2 are SGDLS and YYNGEE. V was trimmed by 0 bases and J by 0 bases, leaving 11 bases between them. The CDR3 coding sequence is TGTGCCAGCAGCGTAGGGGCGGACAGCAGCACAGATACGCAGTATTTT. This translates into CASSVGADSSTDTQYF.

The chain uses TRBV27 and TRBJ1-2; the D is unclear. Germline loops: CDR1 MNHEY, CDR2 SMNVEV (reference sequence). This CDR3 spans 16 amino acids. Trimming stripped 1 base from V and 1 base from J, with 13 bases between. The CDR3 protein is CASSLWARGSNYGYTF. The CDR3 nucleotides read TGTGCCAGCAGTTTATGGGCGCGTGGGAGTAACTATGGCTACACCTTC.

The CDR3 loop is CAISEIRGGVKTGELFF. In nucleotides, the CDR3 is TGTGCCATCAGTGAGATCCGCGGGGGGGTAAAGACCGGGGAGCTGTTTTTT. The gene calls are TRBV10-3 and TRBJ2-2; 9 nucleotides line up with TRBD2. Losses at the gene ends were 2 bases for V and 5 bases for J; bases not matched to a gene: 9. Germline V lookup: CDR1 ENHRY, CDR2 SYGVKD. The CDR3 is made up of 17 amino acids.

The J gene is TRBJ2-1, the V gene TRBV7-9; 10 nucleotides match TRBD1. Germline values: CDR1 SEHNR, CDR2 FQNEAQ (reference sequence). CDR3 length equals 16 residues. After removal of 5 bases from V and 7 bases from J, the junction contained 11 bases not matched to a gene. CDR3 sequence reads: CASSMRPGQGRNEQFF. CDR3 DNA: TGTGCCAGCAGCATGAGGCCGGGACAGGGGAGGAATGAGCAGTTCTTC.

The V and J genes are TRBV25-1 and TRBJ2-5; 9 bases are a match to TRBD2. Germline values: CDR1 MGHDK, CDR2 SYGVNS. CDR3 length equals 15 residues. J was trimmed by 5 bases and V by 2 bases; bases with no gene match: 6. CDR3 region: CASSEGAGGLETQYF. CDR3 nucleotide sequence: TGTGCCAGCAGTGAAGGAGCGGGGGGCCTGGAGACCCAGTACTTC.

The chain joins TRBV12-3 or TRBV12-4 to TRBJ2-5; tentative D call: TRBD1 (6 bases). The CDR3 loop spans 13 amino acids. V lost 1 base and J lost 5, with 8 bases in between. The CDR3 loop reads CASSLGGLETQYF. CDR3 in DNA: TGTGCCAGCAGTTTAGGGGGGCTTGAGACCCAGTACTTC.

The J gene is TRBJ2-1, the V gene TRBV21-1; TRBD1 was called by the table and not checked on the DNA. TRBV21-1 counts as a pseudogene. The CDR3 length is 14 residues. The CDR3 reads CASSKGDRVNEQFF. CDR3 DNA sequence: TGTGCCAGCAGCAAGGGCGACAGGGTGAATGAGCAGTTCTTC.

The CDR3 sequence: CASSDGGDNEKLFF. Written as DNA, the CDR3 is TGTGCCAGCAGTGATGGGGGGGATAATGAAAAACTGTTTTTT. The chain is built from TRBV2 and TRBJ1-4; D is perhaps TRBD1 (5 bases). The CDR3 is 14 residues long. Trimming shortened V by 3 bases and J by 4 bases, and 9 bases separated the two germline ends. The germline CDR1 and CDR2 sequences are SNHLY and FYNNEI.

V gene TRBV5-1 combines with J gene TRBJ1-6; D gene ambiguous. The CDR3 is 15 amino acids. Trimming removed 3 bases at V and 10 bases at J, with 17 bases between. Germline loops: CDR1 SGHRS, CDR2 YFSETQ. CDR3 nucleotides: TGCGCCAGCAGCTCAGGACCCCCGAGTAACTCACCCCTCCACTTT. Translated, it gives CASSSGPPSNSPLHF.

V is TRBV3-1 (or the pseudogene TRBV3-2) and J is TRBJ2-2, with unresolved D. V was shortened by 4 bases and J by 6 bases, with 12 bases between the two germline ends. The CDR3 contains 14 residues. Per the germline V gene, CDR1 is LGHDT and CDR2 is YNNKEL (reference sequence). The chain's CDR3 is CASSREGWAGELFF. For the CDR3, the DNA is TGTGCCAGCAGCCGCGAAGGTTGGGCCGGGGAGCTGTTTTTT.

The rearrangement links TRBV19 to TRBJ2-1; 9 bases map to TRBD2. CDR3 length: 13 residues. With 9 bases clipped from V and 9 bases from J, the junction kept 9 bases outside the gene matches. CDR1 and CDR2 from the germline V gene are LNHDA and SQIVND (reference sequence). For the CDR3, the DNA is TGTGCCAGCACTAGCGGGTGGATCGGTGAGCAGTTCTTC. Its protein is CASTSGWIGEQFF.

The chain combines TRBV3-1 (or the pseudogene TRBV3-2) with TRBJ2-5; perhaps TRBD2 as D (5 bases). The ends were cut back, 1 base at V and 5 bases at J, with 8 bases in the middle. Germline V gives CDR1 LGHDT, CDR2 YNNKEL (reference sequence). The length of the CDR3 is 13 residues. As DNA, the CDR3 is TGTGCCAGCAGCCAAGGACCGGGGGAGACCCAGTACTTC. Encoded protein: CASSQGPGETQYF.

This chain links TRBV24-1 with TRBJ2-2, with D unclear. The V end lost 5 bases, the J end lost 6 bases, and 6 bases lay between the germline ends. Germline V gene data show CDR1 as KGHDR and CDR2 as SFDVKD. The CDR3 covers 12 residues. CDR3: CATSGVPGELFF. Written as DNA, the CDR3 is TGTGCCACCAGTGGTGTTCCCGGGGAGCTGTTTTTT.